This is a list of T cell receptor beta chains from one sample in a study of breast tumors, draining lymph nodes, adjacent tissues. TCRdb reprocessed the multiplex PCR reads with MiXCR, giving one entry per CDR3 protein. This table holds fewer than 140,000 distinct CDR3 sequences, more than 30% found once. Sequencing used axillary lymph node tissue. The receptors were gathered from a female donor with breast cancer. Some clones in this sample may be carry-over from other donors' samples. Both conserved end residues are part of each CDR3. A D gene is named only where the DNA matches it firmly. The size entry is marked missing in some rows and otherwise reads once, few, many or a size class.

clone_size j_call v_call d_call cdr3_nt cdr3_aa
. TRBJ2-7 TRBV25-1 TRBD2 TGTGCCAGCAGTGAGTTCAGACTAGCGGGGCAGTACGAGCAGTACTTC CASSEFRLAGQYEQYF
many TRBJ1-2 TRBV4-3 . TGCGCCAGCAGCCAAGATAGAGGAATGAACGGCTACACCTTC CASSQDRGMNGYTF
. TRBJ1-2 TRBV11-1 TRBD1 TGTGCCAGCAGCTTGACGGACAGGGCAAGCTCGACTAACTATGGCTACACCTTC CASSLTDRASSTNYGYTF
many TRBJ2-1 TRBV5-4 TRBD1 TGTGCCAGCAGCCCCGGGGACAGGGGCTACAATGAGCAGTTCTTC CASSPGDRGYNEQFF
. TRBJ2-6 TRBV7-9 . TGTGCCAGCAGCCCCACCACAGGCGGGGCCAACGTCCTGCCTTTC CASSPTTGGANVLPF
many TRBJ2-1 TRBV20-1 . TGCAGTACGCCTAGAGGTGGTCGCGATGAGCAGTTCTTC CSTPRGGRDEQFF
. TRBJ2-3 TRBV29-1 . TGCAGCGTTGCTAGGGGAACAGTTAGCACAGATACGCAGTATTTT CSVARGTVSTDTQYF
many TRBJ2-1 TRBV6-6 TRBD2 TGTGCCAGCAGTTACATGACTAGCGGGGGGTACAATGAGCAGTTCTTC CASSYMTSGGYNEQFF
many TRBJ2-3 TRBV5-6 . TGTGCCAGCAGCGTGGACCTAGGGGGGGGGGCCGTAGATACGCAGTATTTT CASSVDLGGGAVDTQYF
. TRBJ1-6 TRBV19 . TGTGCCAGTAGTCAAAGACGCCGCAATGGAGACAGTTCACCCCTCCCCTTT CASSQRRRNGDSSPLPF
many TRBJ2-7 TRBV6-5 TRBD1 TGTGCCAGCAGTTACTCGGACAGGGGGCGCGAGCAGTACTTC CASSYSDRGREQYF
many TRBJ1-5 TRBV4-2 . TGTGCCAGCAGGCAGGGAGATCAGCCCCAGCATTTT CASRQGDQPQHF
many TRBJ2-2 TRBV6-1 . TGTGCCACCCAGCAGTGGGGCTACACCGGGGAGCTGTTTTTT CATQQWGYTGELFF
many TRBJ1-5 TRBV6-1 . TGTGCCAGCAGTGAATGGGGCAGGGAAGGGGTCCAGCCCCAGCATTTT CASSEWGREGVQPQHF
many TRBJ2-1 TRBV18 . TGTGCCAGCTCACCGGGCCAGCAAAACCAGTTCTTC CASSPGQQNQFF
many TRBJ1-5 TRBV19 . TGTGCCAGTAGTATAATACGGGCGGCACGTGGCAATCAGCCCCAGCATTTT CASSIIRAARGNQPQHF
many TRBJ2-1 TRBV7-9 . TGTGCCAGCAGCTTCGGGACTCCTTCCTACAATGAGCAGTTCTTC CASSFGTPSYNEQFF
few TRBJ2-4 TRBV28 . TGTGCCAGCACCACGGACACCTATATAGCCAAAAACATTCAGTACTTC CASTTDTYIAKNIQYF
many TRBJ2-7 TRBV7-3 . TGTGCCACCCCGGGACTGCTTTCCTACGAGCAGTACTTC CATPGLLSYEQYF
. TRBJ2-7 TRBV9 TRBD2 TGTGCCAGCAGCGTAGTCAGATTGTGGGCTAGCGGATACTACGAGCAGTACTTC CASSVVRLWASGYYEQYF
many TRBJ2-1 TRBV29-1 TRBD2 TGCAGCGTTAAGAGCGGGAAGACATACAATGAGCAGTTCTTC CSVKSGKTYNEQFF
few TRBJ1-5 TRBV3-2 . TGTGCCAGCAGCCAAGATCGGGGGGCGTGCAATCAGCCCCAGCATTTT CASSQDRGACNQPQHF
. TRBJ2-5 TRBV29-1 . TGCAGCGTCAAGGGCGTCAAAGGGGAGACCCAGTACTTC CSVKGVKGETQYF
many TRBJ1-3 TRBV30 . TGTGCCTGGAGCCCGGACGCGGCTGGAAACACCATATATTTT CAWSPDAAGNTIYF
. TRBJ1-6 TRBV2 . TGTGCCAGCAGGAGAAGGGTAGATTCACCCCTCCACTTT CASRRRVDSPLHF
many TRBJ2-7 TRBV28 TRBD2 TGTGCCAGCAGTTCCGGGACTAGCGGGGGCTACGAGCAGTACTTC CASSSGTSGGYEQYF
many TRBJ2-1 TRBV5-1 . TGCGCCAGCAGCTTACCGACAGCTGAGCAGTTCTTC CASSLPTAEQFF
few TRBJ1-5 TRBV28 TRBD1 TGTGCCAGCAGTTCCGGACAGGGCAATCAGCCCCAGCATTTT CASSSGQGNQPQHF
many TRBJ2-2 TRBV12-3/TRBV12-4 . TGTGCCAGCAGTCGGAACAGCGGGGAGCTGTTTTTT CASSRNSGELFF
. TRBJ2-1 TRBV6-6 . TGTGCCAGCAGCCAGTCCAGGGTGGGGGCCTACAATGAGCAGTTCTTC CASSQSRVGAYNEQFF
. TRBJ2-3 TRBV6-4 TRBD2 TGTGCCAGCAGTGGGGGGAGGGCAGATACGCAGTATTTT CASSGGRADTQYF
many TRBJ2-2 TRBV2 . TGTGCCAGCAGTGTCACAGGGCCCGGGGAGCTGTTTTTT CASSVTGPGELFF
. TRBJ2-4 TRBV14 TRBD1 TGTGCCAGCGGAACCTGGGGACAGAAAAACATTCAGTACTTC CASGTWGQKNIQYF
many TRBJ2-5 TRBV5-1 TRBD2 TGCGCCAGCAGCTTAGGATCGGGGGGGAGGCAAGAGACCCAGTACTTC CASSLGSGGRQETQYF
many TRBJ1-2 TRBV18 TRBD1 TGTGCCAGCTCACGTGATGTGACAGGGAGTGGCTACACCTTC CASSRDVTGSGYTF
few TRBJ2-1 TRBV2 TRBD2 TGTGCCAGCAGTGAGGGGGGTAGCGGGACATTTGGGCAGTTCTTC CASSEGGSGTFGQFF
many TRBJ2-1 TRBV20-1 . TGCAGTGCTAACTTGGTGGCCACTTACAATGAGCAGTTCTTC CSANLVATYNEQFF
. TRBJ1-6 TRBV7-9 TRBD1 TGTGCCAGCAGCTTGGGACAGGGGACTCGTAATTCACTCCTCCACTTT CASSLGQGTRNSLLHF
. TRBJ2-1 TRBV19 TRBD2 TGTGCCAGTGGTATAAAAGAGACAGATCGGAGGGCGGGAGAACACACTGAGCAGTTCTTC CASGIKETDRRAGEHTEQFF
few TRBJ1-2 TRBV6-2/TRBV6-3 . TGTGCCAGCAGTCATCGACTCACTAACTATGGCTACACCTTC CASSHRLTNYGYTF
many TRBJ2-1 TRBV6-1 TRBD2 TGTGCCGGACGAGCGGGAGGTATAAATGAGCAGTTCTTC CAGRAGGINEQFF